This T cell receptor (beta chain) stems from a study of blood T cell repertoires in COVID-19. Produced via immunoSEQ multiplex PCR; TCRdb's table is partial and in-frame only. In the table there are 250,000 to 350,000 clones, about nine tenths of which are singletons. Germline lookup yields CDR1 MRHNA and CDR2 SNTAGT. The CDR3 totals 14 residues. Between the trimmed V and J ends, which lost 3 bases and 1 base, there was a span of 9 bases. J is TRBJ1-1 and V is TRBV6-4; the D gene is possibly TRBD1 (6 bases). The receptor comes from a man aged 55 to 70 who had recovered from COVID-19. The sample consisted of PBMCs or T cells enriched from blood (not recorded which). CDR3 region: CASSEQGRNTEAFF. In DNA form, the CDR3 reads TGTGCCAGCAGTGAGCAGGGGCGGAACACTGAAGCTTTCTTT.